Reported below is one T cell receptor (beta chain). Its antigen is not identified. The data belong to a study of cytotoxic CD8 clonotypes in ibrutinib-treated CLL. Study overall: Patients: eleven to twelve relapsed/refractory, 15 treatment-naive, fewer than 18 IGHV unmutated. Complete response was seen in 2 patients and partial in some 25; roughly twelve progressed and around 14 stayed remitted after a median 68 months.

Study-level results: Lymph node repertoires were not studied, and sampling times were unmatched. Public clonotypes showed up rarely, and on treatment they shrank or held steady.

V lost 5 bases and J 4 bases, leaving 12 bases between the germline ends. The germline gives CDR1 LNHDA, CDR2 SQIVND (reference sequence). The CDR3 contains 13 residues. Repertoires were generated with immunoSEQ multiplex PCR, while TCRdb's copy carries only in-frame clones and drops some. This sample has 270,000 or so clones, with approximately 76% found just once. This clonotype originated in a human donor with chronic lymphocytic leukemia. Sequenced here: PBMCs, sampled at disease progression, from a patient treated with ibrutinib. J is TRBJ2-7 and V is TRBV19; D call uncertain. The CDR3 DNA sequence: TGTGCCAGTAGTTGGCCTACGCTATACGAGCAGTACTTC. As protein: CASSWPTLYEQYF.